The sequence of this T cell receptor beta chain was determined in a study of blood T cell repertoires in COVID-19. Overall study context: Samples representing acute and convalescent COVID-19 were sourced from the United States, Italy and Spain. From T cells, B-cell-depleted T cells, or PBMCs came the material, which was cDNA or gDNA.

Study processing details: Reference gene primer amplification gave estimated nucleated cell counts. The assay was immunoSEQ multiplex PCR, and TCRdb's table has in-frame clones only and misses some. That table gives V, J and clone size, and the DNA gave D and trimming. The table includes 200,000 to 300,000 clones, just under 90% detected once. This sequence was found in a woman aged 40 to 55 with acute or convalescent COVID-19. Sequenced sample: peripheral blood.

This CDR3 reads CASSQIGTANEKLFF. Here the CDR3 DNA reads TGTGCCAGCAGCCAGATAGGGACAGCTAATGAAAAACTGTTTTTT. This chain uses TRBV14 with TRBJ1-4, with TRBD1 matching 7 bases. Germline values: CDR1 SGHDN, CDR2 FVKESK. Trimming cost V 3 bases and J 3 bases; bases outside gene matches: 4. There are 15 residues in the CDR3.